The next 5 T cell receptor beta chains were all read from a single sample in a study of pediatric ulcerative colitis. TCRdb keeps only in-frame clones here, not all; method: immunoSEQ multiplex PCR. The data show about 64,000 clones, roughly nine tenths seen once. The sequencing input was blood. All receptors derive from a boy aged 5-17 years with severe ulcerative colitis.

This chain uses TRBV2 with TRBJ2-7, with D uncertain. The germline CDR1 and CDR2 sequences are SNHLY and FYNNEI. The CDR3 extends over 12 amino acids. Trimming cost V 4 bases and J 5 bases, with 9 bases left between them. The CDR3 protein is CASSVTANEQYF. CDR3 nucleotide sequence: TGTGCCAGCAGTGTCACCGCAAACGAGCAGTACTTC. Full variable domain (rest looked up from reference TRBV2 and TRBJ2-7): EPEVTQTPSHQVTQMGQEVILRCVPISNHLYFYWYRQILGQKVEFLVSFYNNEISEKSEIFDDQFSVERPDGSNFTLKIRSTKLEDSAMYFCASSVTANEQYFGPGTRLTVT.

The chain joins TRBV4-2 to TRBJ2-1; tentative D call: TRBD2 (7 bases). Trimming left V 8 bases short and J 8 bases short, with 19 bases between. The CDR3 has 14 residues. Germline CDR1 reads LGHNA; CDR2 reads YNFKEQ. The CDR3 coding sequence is TGTGCCAGCGGGCGGGAAGGGGAGGGGGATGAGCAGTTCTTC. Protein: CASGREGEGDEQFF.

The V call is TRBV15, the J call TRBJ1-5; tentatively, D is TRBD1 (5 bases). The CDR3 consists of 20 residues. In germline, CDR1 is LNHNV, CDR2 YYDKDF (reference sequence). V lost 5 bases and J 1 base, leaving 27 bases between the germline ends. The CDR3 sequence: CATSFYRDLPLRGSNQPQHF. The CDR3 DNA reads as TGTGCCACCAGCTTCTACCGGGACCTCCCGCTCCGGGGCAGCAATCAGCCCCAGCATTTT.

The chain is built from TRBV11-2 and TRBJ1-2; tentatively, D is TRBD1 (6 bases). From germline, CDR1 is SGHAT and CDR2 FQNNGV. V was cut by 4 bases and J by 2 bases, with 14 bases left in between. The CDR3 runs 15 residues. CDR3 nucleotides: TGTGCCAGCAGCTCCAACCGGGACACCAACTATGGCTACACCTTC. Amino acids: CASSSNRDTNYGYTF.

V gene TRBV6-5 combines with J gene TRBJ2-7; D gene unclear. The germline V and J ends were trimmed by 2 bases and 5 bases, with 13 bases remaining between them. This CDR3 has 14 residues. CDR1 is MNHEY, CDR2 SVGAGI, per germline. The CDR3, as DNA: TGTGCCAGCAGTTACGTGGGTTTGCCCCACGAGCAGTACTTC. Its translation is CASSYVGLPHEQYF.